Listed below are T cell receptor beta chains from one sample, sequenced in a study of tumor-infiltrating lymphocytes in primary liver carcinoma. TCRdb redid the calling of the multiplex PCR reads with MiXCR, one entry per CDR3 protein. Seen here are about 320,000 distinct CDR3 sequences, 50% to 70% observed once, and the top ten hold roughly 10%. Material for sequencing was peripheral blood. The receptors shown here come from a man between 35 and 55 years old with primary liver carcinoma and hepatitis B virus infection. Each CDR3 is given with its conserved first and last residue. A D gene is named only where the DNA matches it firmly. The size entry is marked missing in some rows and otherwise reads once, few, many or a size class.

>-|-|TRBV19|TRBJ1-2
TGTGCCAGTAGTATATACAGCTACTATGGCTACACCTTC
CASSIYSYYGYTF
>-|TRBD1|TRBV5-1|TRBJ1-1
TGCGCCAGCAGCTTGGAGAGGGGGCGGAACACTGAAGCTTTCTTT
CASSLERGRNTEAFF
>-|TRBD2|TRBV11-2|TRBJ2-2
TGTGCCAGCAGCCAACGCGGGAGGACGCAGAACACCGGGGAGCTGCTTTTT
CASSQRGRTQNTGELLF
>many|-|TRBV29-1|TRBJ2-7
TGCAGCATAGGGGGGGAATACGAGCAGTACTTC
CSIGGEYEQYF
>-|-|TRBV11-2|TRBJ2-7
TGTGTCAGCAGCCGGGCTGAACGCTATGAGCAGTACTTC
CVSSRAERYEQYF
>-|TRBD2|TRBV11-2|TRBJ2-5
TGTGCCAGCACCTTTACACTAGCGGGCTTACAAGAGACCCAGTACTTC
CASTFTLAGLQETQYF
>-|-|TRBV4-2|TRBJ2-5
TGTACCAGCAGTCAAGACAGGCTAGCGGAAGAGACCCAGTACTTC
CTSSQDRLAEETQYF
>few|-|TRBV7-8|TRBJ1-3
TGTGCCAGCAGCTTAACTGGGGACACCATATATTTT
CASSLTGDTIYF
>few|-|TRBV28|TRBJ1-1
TGTGCCAGCAGTCTTTACACTGAAGCTTTCTTT
CASSLYTEAFF
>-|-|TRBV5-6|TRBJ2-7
TGTGCCAACAGCTTGGTTCAGGGGAGGAACGACGAGCAGTACTTC
CANSLVQGRNDEQYF
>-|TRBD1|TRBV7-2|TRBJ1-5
TGTGCCAGCAGCATGACAGGGGAAAATCAGCCCCAGCATTTT
CASSMTGENQPQHF
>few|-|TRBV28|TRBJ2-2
TGTGCCAGCAGTTCCAGGGCAGGGGCCCGTAGCGGGCTGTTTTTT
CASSSRAGARSGLFF
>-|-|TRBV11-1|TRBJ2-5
TGTGCCAGCCCAGGGGAGACCCAGTACTTC
CASPGETQYF
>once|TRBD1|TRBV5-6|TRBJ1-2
TGTGCCAGCACCATTAGGACAGGGCTTTATAGCTATGGCTACACCTTC
CASTIRTGLYSYGYTF
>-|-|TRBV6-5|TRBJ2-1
TGTGCCAGCAGTTACTCGAAACACCAAACGAGCTCCTACAATGGGCAGTTCTTC
CASSYSKHQTSSYNGQFF
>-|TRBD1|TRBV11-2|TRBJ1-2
TGTGTCAGCAGCGGACAGGGGTATTCCTATGGCTACACCTTC
CVSSGQGYSYGYTF
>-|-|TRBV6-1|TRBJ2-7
TGTGCCAGCAGTGAGCCAGTCTACGAGCAGTACTTC
CASSEPVYEQYF
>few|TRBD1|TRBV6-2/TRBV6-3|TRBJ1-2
TGTGCCAGCAGTTACTCGGGACAGGAGGACTATGGCTACACCTTC
CASSYSGQEDYGYTF
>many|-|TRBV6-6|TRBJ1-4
TGTGCCAGCAGTTACGGCCGGGTCAATGAAAAACTGTTTTTT
CASSYGRVNEKLFF
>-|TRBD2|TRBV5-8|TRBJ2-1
TGTGCCAGCAAGGGACTAGCGGGAGTCTACAATGATCAGTCCTTC
CASKGLAGVYNDQSF
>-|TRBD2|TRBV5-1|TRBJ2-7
TGCGCCAGCAGCCCCGGGGTACTAGCGGGAGGCCACTACGAGCAGTACTTC
CASSPGVLAGGHYEQYF
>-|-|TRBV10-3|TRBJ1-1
TGTGCCATCAGTGCGACAGAGAACACTGACGCTTTCTTT
CAISATENTDAFF
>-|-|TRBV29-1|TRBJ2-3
TGCAGCGTTAGCGGAGACACAGATACGCAATATTTT
CSVSGDTDTQYF
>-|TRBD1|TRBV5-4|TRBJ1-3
TGTGCCAGCAGCGTGGGCGGGACAGGGGGAACTGGAAACACCATATATTTT
CASSVGGTGGTGNTIYF
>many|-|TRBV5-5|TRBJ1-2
TGTGCCAGCAGCTTGGTCACAGCCTCAGCGGGCTACACCTTC
CASSLVTASAGYTF
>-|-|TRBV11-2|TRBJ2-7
TGTGCCAGCAGCTTATACAGCATAGGCGAGCAGTACTTC
CASSLYSIGEQYF
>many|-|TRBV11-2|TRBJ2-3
TGTGCCAGCAGCTTATATGCGGAGTCGAACCAGTATTTT
CASSLYAESNQYF
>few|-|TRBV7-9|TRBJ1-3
TGTGCCAGCAGCCTCGGGGAGGGAGGAAACACCATATATTTT
CASSLGEGGNTIYF
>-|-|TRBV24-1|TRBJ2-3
TGTGCCACCAGTGACAACCGTGGTGTGGATACGCAGTATTTT
CATSDNRGVDTQYF
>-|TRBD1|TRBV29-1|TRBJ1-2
TGCAGCGTCGCCGCCGGGACAGGGATTGGCTACACCTTC
CSVAAGTGIGYTF
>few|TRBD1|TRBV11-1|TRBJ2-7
TGTGCCAGCAGCCGGACAGGGTCGTCCTACAAGCAGTACTTC
CASSRTGSSYKQYF